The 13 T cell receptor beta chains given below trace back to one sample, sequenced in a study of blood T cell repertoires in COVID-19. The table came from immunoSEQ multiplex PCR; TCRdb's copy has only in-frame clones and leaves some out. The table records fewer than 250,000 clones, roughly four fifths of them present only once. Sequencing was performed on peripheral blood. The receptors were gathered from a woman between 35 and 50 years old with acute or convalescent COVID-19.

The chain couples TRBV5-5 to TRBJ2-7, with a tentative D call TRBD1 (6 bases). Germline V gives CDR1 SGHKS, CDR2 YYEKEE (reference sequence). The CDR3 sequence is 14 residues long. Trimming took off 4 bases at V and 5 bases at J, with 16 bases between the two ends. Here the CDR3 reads CASSLSTQGNEQYF. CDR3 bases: TGTGCCAGCAGCCTCTCCACCCAGGGGAACGAGCAGTACTTC.

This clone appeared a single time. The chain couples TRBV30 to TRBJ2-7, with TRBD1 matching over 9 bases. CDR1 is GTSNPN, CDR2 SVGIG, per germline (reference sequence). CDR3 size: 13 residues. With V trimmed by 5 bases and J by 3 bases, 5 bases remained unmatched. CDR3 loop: CAWATGGGYEQYF. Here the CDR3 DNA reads TGTGCCTGGGCAACAGGGGGCGGCTACGAGCAGTACTTC.

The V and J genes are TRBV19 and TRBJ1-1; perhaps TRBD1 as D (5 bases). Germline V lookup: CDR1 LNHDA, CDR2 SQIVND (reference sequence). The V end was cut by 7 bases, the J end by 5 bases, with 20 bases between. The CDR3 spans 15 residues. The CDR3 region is CASNSGTLGITEAFF. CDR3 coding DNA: TGTGCCAGTAACTCGGGGACTCTGGGTATTACTGAAGCTTTCTTT.

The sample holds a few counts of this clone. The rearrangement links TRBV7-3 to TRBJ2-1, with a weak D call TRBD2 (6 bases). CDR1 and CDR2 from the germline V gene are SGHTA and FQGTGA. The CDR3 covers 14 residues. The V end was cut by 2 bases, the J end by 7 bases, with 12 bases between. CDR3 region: CASSLVPGGNEQFF. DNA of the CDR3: TGTGCCAGCAGCTTAGTGCCCGGGGGTAATGAGCAGTTCTTC.

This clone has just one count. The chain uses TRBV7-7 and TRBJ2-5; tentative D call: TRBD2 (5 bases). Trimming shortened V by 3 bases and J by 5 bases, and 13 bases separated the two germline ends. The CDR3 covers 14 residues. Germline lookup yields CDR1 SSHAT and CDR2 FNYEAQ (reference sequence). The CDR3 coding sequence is TGTGCCAGCAGCTTCGGGGTTAGGGCTGAGACCCAGTACTTC. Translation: CASSFGVRAETQYF.

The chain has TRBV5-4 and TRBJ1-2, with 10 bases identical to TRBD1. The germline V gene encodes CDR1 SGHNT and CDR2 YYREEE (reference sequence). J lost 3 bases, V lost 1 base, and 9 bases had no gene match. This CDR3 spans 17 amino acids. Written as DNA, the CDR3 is TGTGCCAGCAGCTTGCCAAAGACAGGGGGCGTTGACTATGGCTACACCTTC. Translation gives CASSLPKTGGVDYGYTF.

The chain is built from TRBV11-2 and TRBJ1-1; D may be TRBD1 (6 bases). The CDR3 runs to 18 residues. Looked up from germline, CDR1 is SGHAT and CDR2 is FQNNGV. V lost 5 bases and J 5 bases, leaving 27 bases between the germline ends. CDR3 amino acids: CASSTYIQGRLRRTEAFF. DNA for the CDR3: TGTGCCAGCAGCACATATATCCAGGGGCGGCTGAGGAGGACTGAAGCTTTCTTT.

CDR3 in DNA: TGTGCCAGCAGCCAGTATCGAGTACTCGAGCAGTACTTC. Amino acid sequence: CASSQYRVLEQYF. The V call is TRBV14, the J call TRBJ2-7, with D hard to call. The CDR3 spans 13 residues. V lost 3 bases, J lost 6 bases, and 12 bases lay in between. Germline CDR1 is SGHDN and CDR2 is FVKESK.

CDR3 DNA sequence: TGTGCCAGCAGTTACGCTTGGGGAGTCTACGAGCAGTACTTC. Protein product: CASSYAWGVYEQYF. This chain connects TRBV6-5 to TRBJ2-7; D is perhaps TRBD2 (5 bases). CDR3 size: 14 residues. Trimming left V 2 bases short and J 3 bases short, with 11 bases between. Germline CDR1 reads MNHEY; CDR2 reads SVGAGI.

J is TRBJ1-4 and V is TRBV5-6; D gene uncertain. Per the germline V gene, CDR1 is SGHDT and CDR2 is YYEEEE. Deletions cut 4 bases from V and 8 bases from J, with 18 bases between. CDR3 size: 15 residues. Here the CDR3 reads CASSAWTAAREKLFF. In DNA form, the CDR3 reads TGTGCCAGCAGCGCCTGGACTGCCGCAAGAGAAAAACTGTTTTTT.

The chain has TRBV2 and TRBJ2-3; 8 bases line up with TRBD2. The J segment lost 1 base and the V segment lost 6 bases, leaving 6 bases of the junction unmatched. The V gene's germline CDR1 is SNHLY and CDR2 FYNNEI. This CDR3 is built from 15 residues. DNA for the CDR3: TGTGCCAGCAGCCGCGCGCGGGGGGGCACAGATACGCAGTATTTT. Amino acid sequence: CASSRARGGTDTQYF.

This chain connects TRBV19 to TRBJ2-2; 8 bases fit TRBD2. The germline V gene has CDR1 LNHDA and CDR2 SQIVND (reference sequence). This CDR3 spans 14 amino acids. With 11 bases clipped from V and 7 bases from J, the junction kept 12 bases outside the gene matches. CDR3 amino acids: CASRGLAGFGELFF. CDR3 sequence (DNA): TGTGCCTCACGCGGACTAGCTGGATTCGGGGAGCTGTTTTTT.

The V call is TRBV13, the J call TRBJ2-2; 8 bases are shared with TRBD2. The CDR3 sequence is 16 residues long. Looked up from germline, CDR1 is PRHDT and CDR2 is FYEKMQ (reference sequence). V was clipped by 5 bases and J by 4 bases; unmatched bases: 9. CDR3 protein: CASSGRAGAGTGELFF. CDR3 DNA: TGTGCCAGCAGCGGACGAGCGGGAGCGGGCACCGGGGAGCTGTTTTTT.